The 27 T cell receptor beta chains below all came from one sample that was sequenced in a study of molecular identifiers for immune sequencing clone quantification. TCRdb called the PCR reads again in MiXCR, with one record for every CDR3 protein. The sample shows roughly 630,000 distinct CDR3 sequences, approximately 24% of them seen only once. The source material was naive CD8+ T cells from blood, with Jurkat cell RNA spiked in. Subset: FACS-sorted CD8+CD4-CCR7+CD45RA+ naive T cells. The receptors here all came from a human donor in good health. Some libraries in this study had Jurkat cell RNA spiked in.

With regard to this clonotype: This may be a read error, as it is one base from a much larger clone. The J gene is TRBJ2-5, the V gene TRBV2; D is uncertain. This CDR3 comprises 18 residues. The germline gives CDR1 SNHLY, CDR2 FYNNEI. The V end lost 4 bases, the J end lost 0 bases, and 21 bases lay between the germline ends. The CDR3 is CASSGLESAGPYQETQYF. The CDR3 DNA follows: TGTGCCAGCAGTGGTCTGGAGTCGGCCGGGCCCTACCAAGAGACCCAGTACTTC.

About this clonotype: A read error may be the cause here, since a much bigger clone is one base away. The chain couples TRBV29-1 to TRBJ2-7; 8 nucleotides align to TRBD1. V shed 3 bases, J shed 0 bases, and the junction held 7 bases outside the gene matches. Germline V lookup: CDR1 SQVTM, CDR2 ANQGSEA. The CDR3 consists of 15 residues. The CDR3 DNA sequence: TGCAGCGTTGAGGGACAGGATACGAGCTCCTACGAGCAGTACTTC. This gives the protein CSVEGQDTSSYEQYF.

In its sample, this clonotype was seen many times. V usage is TRBV9 and J usage is TRBJ1-1; no reliable D call. CDR3 length: 14 amino acids. Germline V lookup: CDR1 SGDLS, CDR2 YYNGEE. The ends were cut back, 0 bases at V and 1 base at J, with 7 bases in the middle. The CDR3 DNA reads as TGTGCCAGCAGCGTAGACGGCCAGAACACTGAAGCTTTCTTT. Translation gives CASSVDGQNTEAFF.

This clonotype was recorded at least ten times. The chain has TRBV29-1 and TRBJ2-3; 7 bases match TRBD1. V shed 6 bases and J 2 bases; nucleotides not matched to a gene: 5. The germline V gene encodes CDR1 SQVTM and CDR2 ANQGSEA. The CDR3 loop spans 13 amino acids. The DNA for the CDR3 is TGCAGCGTACCCGGGACAGTCACAGATACGCAGTATTTT. Translation gives CSVPGTVTDTQYF.

This clonotype was detected a few times. The V and J genes are TRBV4-3 and TRBJ1-4; 7 bases fit TRBD1. The CDR3 consists of 16 residues. CDR1 and CDR2 from the germline V gene are LGHNA and YSLEER. The J segment lost 8 bases and the V segment lost 1 base, leaving 10 bases of the junction unmatched. The CDR3 sequence: CASSQVFGGGGEKLFF. In DNA, the CDR3 is TGCGCCAGCAGCCAAGTATTTGGGGGAGGGGGCGAAAAACTGTTTTTT.

The V gene is TRBV29-1, the J gene TRBJ1-1; D not certain. The CDR3 runs 11 residues. Per the germline V gene, CDR1 is SQVTM and CDR2 is ANQGSEA. V was shortened by 4 bases and J by 8 bases, with 11 bases between the two germline ends. CDR3 loop: CSVVEVAEAFF. CDR3 bases: TGCAGCGTTGTAGAGGTGGCAGAAGCTTTCTTT.

Comment on this clonotype: This likely comes from a read error, as the CDR3 has no conserved phenylalanine or tryptophan at its end. The chain joins TRBV4-3 to TRBJ2-1, with a possible D match to TRBD2 (6 bases). Trimming took off 0 bases at V and 0 bases at J, with 12 bases between the two ends. Germline lookup yields CDR1 LGHNA and CDR2 YSLEER. The CDR3 loop spans 17 amino acids. For the CDR3, the DNA is TGCGCCAGCAGCCAAGATCCCGAGGGAGGCTCCTACAATGAGCAGTTCTCC. Protein: CASSQDPEGGSYNEQFS.

Of note for this clonotype: A read error is likely, as this CDR3 ends without the conserved phenylalanine or tryptophan. CDR3 in amino acids: CAWSWNRAEAFL. The CDR3 region has the DNA TGTGCCTGGAGTTGGAATCGCGCTGAAGCTTTCCTT. The chain is built from TRBV30 and TRBJ1-1, with D uncertain. The CDR3 sequence is 12 residues long. V lost 2 bases and J 6 bases, leaving 10 bases between the germline ends. Germline-derived CDR1 and CDR2 are GTSNPN and SVGIG (reference sequence).

As concerns this clonotype: This clone may be a read error of a much larger clone one base away. CDR3 nucleotide sequence: TGTGCCAGCAGCTCTCCAGGCAGGGACACTGAAGCTTTCTTT. Protein sequence: CASSSPGRDTEAFF. The gene calls are TRBV7-9 and TRBJ1-1; D is perhaps TRBD1 (5 bases). From germline, CDR1 is SEHNR and CDR2 FQNEAQ (reference sequence). V lost 4 bases, J lost 3 bases, and 12 bases lay in between. The CDR3 extends over 14 amino acids.

This clonotype appeared a single time. An end of the junction differs from the germline gene, which may be a read error. The chain employs TRBV27 and TRBJ2-3, with TRBD2 identical over 8 bases. This CDR3 has 16 residues. The germline V gene encodes CDR1 MNHEY and CDR2 SMNVEV (reference sequence). CDR3 sequence: CASQSGGLAGLDTRYF. For the CDR3, the DNA is TGTGCCAGCCAGAGTGGTGGGCTAGCGGGTTTAGATACGCGGTATTTT.

This clonotype has a count of ten or more. This chain links TRBV5-1 with TRBJ1-1; 9 nucleotides align to TRBD1. Per the germline V gene, CDR1 is SGHRS and CDR2 is YFSETQ. CDR3 length equals 15 residues. The J segment lost 3 bases and the V segment lost 4 bases, leaving 7 bases of the junction unmatched. The CDR3 nucleotides are TGCGCCAGCAGCGCCCCGAGGACAGGGGACACTGAAGCTTTCTTT. Encoded protein: CASSAPRTGDTEAFF.

This clonotype was found many times. The J gene is TRBJ2-1, the V gene TRBV12-3 or TRBV12-4, with 10 bases identical to TRBD1. With V trimmed by 5 bases and J by 3 bases, 4 bases remained unmatched. This CDR3 comprises 15 residues. The DNA for the CDR3 is TGTGCCAGCAGTCCGACAGGGGGCGTCTACAATGAGCAGTTCTTC. Translation: CASSPTGGVYNEQFF.

This clonotype was observed a few times. CDR3 sequence: CASSQDPVRGLAGGFYEQYF. In DNA form, the CDR3 reads TGCGCCAGCAGCCAAGATCCAGTGAGGGGCCTAGCGGGAGGTTTTTACGAGCAGTACTTC. This sequence joins TRBV4-3 and TRBJ2-7, with 11 bases matching TRBD2. Trimming cost V 0 bases and J 4 bases; bases outside gene matches: 17. CDR1 LGHNA and CDR2 YSLEER come from the germline V gene. The CDR3 has 20 residues.

This clonotype was observed many times. The chain recombines TRBV7-6 with TRBJ1-2; D perhaps matches TRBD1 (6 bases). This CDR3 has 15 residues. Germline V CDR1 and CDR2: SGHVS, FNYEAQ. Trimming took 2 bases from V and 5 from J, leaving 15 bases between them. The DNA of the CDR3 is TGTGCCAGCAGCTTATCGTCGGGAGGGGGGTATGGCTACACCTTC. Residues: CASSLSSGGGYGYTF.

This clonotype appeared a few times. The rearrangement links TRBV19 to TRBJ2-4, with D tentatively TRBD2 (6 bases). The CDR3 has 16 residues. Trimming stripped 3 bases from V and 1 base from J, with 13 bases between. Germline V gene data show CDR1 as LNHDA and CDR2 as SQIVND (reference sequence). As DNA, the CDR3 is TGTGCCAGTAGTATTGGGACCCGGGGGGCCAAAAACATTCAGTACTTC. Protein: CASSIGTRGAKNIQYF.

The V gene is TRBV6-2 or TRBV6-3, the J gene TRBJ2-7; possible D gene TRBD2, 6 bases. The V gene lost 2 bases and the J gene lost 2 bases, with 10 bases spanning the gap. The CDR3 spans 14 residues. CDR1 is MNHEY, CDR2 SVGEGT, per germline. The CDR3 protein is CASSYPGATYEQYF. CDR3 bases: TGTGCCAGCAGTTACCCGGGAGCTACCTACGAGCAGTACTTC.

The table lists this clonotype with a few counts. The J gene is TRBJ2-7, the V gene TRBV27, with D hard to call. The V end lost 2 bases, the J end lost 2 bases, and 10 bases lay between the germline ends. The CDR3 runs to 14 residues. Germline V gene lookup returns CDR1 MNHEY and CDR2 SMNVEV (reference sequence). The CDR3 region has the DNA TGTGCCAGCAGTTTACTTCAAGGCCCCTACGAGCAGTACTTC. Its translation: CASSLLQGPYEQYF.

As regards this clonotype: A read error may be the cause here, since a much bigger clone is one base away. This sequence joins TRBV29-1 and TRBJ2-7, with D possibly TRBD1 on 6 matching bases. CDR1 is SQVTM, CDR2 ANQGSEA, per germline. The V and J ends lost 1 base and 6 bases respectively, with 19 bases between them. The CDR3 is 15 amino acids. The CDR3 nucleotides read TGCAGCGTTGAAGGGTCGGGACCGACAGGTTCCGAGCAGTACTTC. This codes for CSVEGSGPTGSEQYF.

V usage is TRBV19 and J usage is TRBJ1-2; TRBD1 is a possible D gene (5 bases). Germline V gene data show CDR1 as LNHDA and CDR2 as SQIVND (reference sequence). Trimming removed 9 bases at V and 1 base at J, with 12 bases between. This CDR3 has 13 amino acids. Written as DNA, the CDR3 is TGTGCCAGGCGACAGAAAATTAACTATGGCTACACCTTC. This codes for CARRQKINYGYTF.

This clonotype was seen many times. V usage is TRBV6-2 or TRBV6-3 and J usage is TRBJ2-5; possible D gene TRBD1, 6 bases. The CDR3 totals 13 residues. The germline CDR1 and CDR2 sequences are MNHEY and SVGEGT. Trimming cost V 8 bases and J 7 bases, with 17 bases left between them. This chain's CDR3 is CASAETGLGTQYF. As DNA, the CDR3 is TGTGCCAGCGCTGAGACAGGCCTCGGGACCCAGTACTTC.

The gene calls are TRBV20-1 and TRBJ2-7; TRBD1 matches 8 bases. The CDR3 extends over 12 amino acids. With V trimmed by 5 bases and J by 2 bases, 2 bases remained unmatched. In germline, CDR1 is DFQATT, CDR2 SNEGSKA (reference sequence). DNA for the CDR3: TGCAGTGCTGAGACAGGGGCCTACGAGCAGTACTTC. As protein: CSAETGAYEQYF.

This clonotype was found many times. The chain recombines TRBV10-2 with TRBJ1-2, with 7 bases aligning to TRBD1. This CDR3 has 14 residues. Germline trimming cut 5 bases from V and 4 bases from J; bases unmatched to any gene: 7. The germline V gene has CDR1 WSHSY and CDR2 SAAADI. The CDR3 spells CASSPDRTTYGYTF. Here the CDR3 DNA reads TGCGCCAGCAGTCCGGACAGGACGACCTATGGCTACACCTTC.

The table lists this clonotype with a few counts. This chain links TRBV4-2 with TRBJ2-7, with no clear D. CDR1 is LGHNA, CDR2 YNFKEQ, per germline. There are 13 residues in the CDR3. V shed 6 bases and J shed 5 bases, with 14 bases lying between them. CDR3 amino acids: CASSVVGVDEQYF. The CDR3, as DNA: TGTGCCAGCAGTGTCGTTGGGGTCGACGAGCAGTACTTC.

This clonotype showed up just a few times. The rearrangement uses TRBV6-5 and TRBJ1-1, with 7 bases aligning to TRBD1. Germline V CDR1 and CDR2: MNHEY, SVGAGI. The CDR3 loop spans 14 amino acids. V dropped 6 bases and J dropped 5; count of bases not matched to a gene: 9. The CDR3 protein is CASRPRDRVTEAFF. The CDR3 DNA reads TGTGCCAGCAGACCCAGAGACAGGGTGACTGAAGCTTTCTTT.

A few counts support this clonotype. A read error is possible here, since a much larger clone lies one base away. The chain is built from TRBV5-1 and TRBJ2-7; 8 nucleotides agree with TRBD1. The V and J ends lost 2 bases and 3 bases, in that order; junction bases with no gene match: 4. Germline CDR1 reads SGHRS; CDR2 reads YFSETQ. The CDR3 is made up of 14 amino acids. CDR3: CASSFATGVYEQYF. In DNA, the CDR3 is TGCGCCAGCAGCTTCGCGACAGGGGTCTACGAGCAGTACTTC.

The sample holds many counts of this clonotype. This chain uses TRBV4-3 with TRBJ2-3; 8 bases agree with TRBD2. Trimming took 0 bases from V and 3 from J; bases not matched to a gene: 5. Looked up from germline, CDR1 is LGHNA and CDR2 is YSLEER. The CDR3 covers 16 residues. The CDR3 reads CASSQDRGGGTDTQYF. Here the CDR3 DNA reads TGCGCCAGCAGCCAAGATCGGGGGGGCGGTACAGATACGCAGTATTTT.

There are a few counts of this clonotype. This chain links TRBV14 with TRBJ2-1; tentatively, D is TRBD2 (6 bases). CDR1 and CDR2 (germline): SGHDN, FVKESK. Trimming stripped 1 base from V and 6 bases from J, with 13 bases between. The CDR3 extends over 15 amino acids. DNA for the CDR3: TGTGCCAGCAGCCAAGTCGCGGGGCTACCCAATGAGCAGTTCTTC. Translation: CASSQVAGLPNEQFF. The variable domain in full, completed from reference TRBV14 and TRBJ2-1, reads EAGVTQFPSHSVIEKGQTVTLRCDPISGHDNLYWYRRVMGKEIKFLLHFVKESKQDESGMPNNRFLAERTGGTYSTLKVQPAELEDSGVYFCASSQVAGLPNEQFFGPGTRLTVL.